This T cell receptor (beta chain) was obtained from a study of blood T cell repertoires in COVID-19. TCRdb keeps only in-frame clones here, not all; method: immunoSEQ multiplex PCR. The sample lists some 340,000 clones, 85% seen once, with 3.5% to 4% in the top ten. The CDR3 length is 16 residues. CDR1 ENHRY and CDR2 SYGVKD come from the germline V gene. J lost 8 bases, V lost 2 bases, and 10 bases had no gene match. The receptor's source is a woman aged 18-29 years with acute or convalescent COVID-19. Sequenced: peripheral blood. This rearrangement joins TRBV10-3 to TRBJ2-1; 9 bases agree with TRBD1. CDR3 DNA sequence: TGTGCCATCAGTGAGCCCCAACAGGGGGCCGCACATGAGCAGTTCTTC. It is translated as CAISEPQQGAAHEQFF.